The entry below describes one T cell receptor (beta chain). The isolated RNA, all of it, was reverse transcribed, so expressed TCRB transcripts were what got sequenced. TCRdb's copy holds only in-frame clones and misses some; the assay was immunoSEQ multiplex PCR. This sample has just under 150,000 clones, with about 9.4% found just once. Sorted populations all had greater than 95% purity. These data are taken from a study of beta chain features in type 1 diabetes. This clonotype was sampled from a man aged 18 to 29 in good health. Material: naive CD4+ T cells from blood.

In nucleotides, the CDR3 is TGTGCCAGCAGCTTAGGTGGGGCGGGGGGTGTCCATGAGCAGTTCTTC. It is translated as CASSLGGAGGVHEQFF. This rearrangement joins TRBV7-8 to TRBJ2-1; TRBD2 matches 8 bases. The germline V gene has CDR1 SGHVS and CDR2 FQNEAQ. CDR3 size: 16 residues. The ends lost 1 base at V and 8 bases at J; junction bases unmatched: 10.